This entry lists 18 T cell receptor beta chains sequenced from one sample in a study of T-cell memory formation after mild COVID-19. TCRdb ran MiXCR on the 5' RACE reads and lists one entry per CDR3 protein. This sample has approximately 450,000 distinct CDR3 sequences, with around a sixth found just once. Sequencing was carried out using PBMCs or a T cell subset sorted from them (not recorded which). The source is an adult woman who had mild COVID-19 (a few samples of this study predate the infection). Cell type and time point are not known.

The sample holds a few counts of this clonotype. The V and J genes are TRBV4-1 and TRBJ2-3; 8 bases are a match to TRBD2. The CDR3 is 19 amino acids. Trimming at V came to 4 bases and at J to 0 bases, leaving 15 bases not matched to a gene. Germline loops: CDR1 MGHRA, CDR2 YSYEKL. CDR3 DNA sequence: TGCGCCAGCAGCCCGGGACTAGGGCGAATGAAAAAGAGCACAGATACGCAGTATTTT. It translates to CASSPGLGRMKKSTDTQYF.

DNA for the CDR3: TGTGCCAGCAGCGTAGGTACTATCTCCTACAATGAGCAGTTCTTC. It yields the protein CASSVGTISYNEQFF. The chain is built from TRBV9 and TRBJ2-1; D gene unclear. The CDR3 is made up of 15 amino acids. The germline CDR1 and CDR2 sequences are SGDLS and YYNGEE. Trimming shortened V by 0 bases and J by 0 bases, and 7 bases separated the two germline ends.

This clonotype was seen a handful of times. The chain joins TRBV5-1 to TRBJ2-1; tentatively, D is TRBD1 or TRBD2 (6 bases each). This CDR3 comprises 14 residues. Germline CDR1 SGHRS, CDR2 YFSETQ. Trimming left V 2 bases short and J 5 bases short, with 11 bases between. CDR3 nucleotides: TGCGCCAGCAGCTTAGGGGGGTGGCACAATGAGCAGTTCTTC. It codes for CASSLGGWHNEQFF.

This clonotype was counted ten times or more. The rearrangement joins TRBV5-1 to TRBJ2-6; no firm D call. This CDR3 contains 16 residues. Looked up from germline, CDR1 is SGHRS and CDR2 is YFSETQ. V lost 4 bases and J lost 0, with 11 bases in between. CDR3 protein: CASSPGSTSGANVLTF. In DNA, the CDR3 is TGCGCCAGCAGCCCCGGGTCCACCTCTGGGGCCAACGTCCTGACTTTC.

The CDR3 region has the DNA TGTGCCAGTATGAGTCAGGGGGGGGCTGGAGATACGCAGTATTTT. As protein: CASMSQGGAGDTQYF. The chain couples TRBV19 to TRBJ2-3; D possibly matches TRBD1 or TRBD2 (7 bases each). Trimming left V 7 bases short and J 5 bases short, with 19 bases between. Germline CDR1 reads LNHDA; CDR2 reads SQIVND (reference sequence). The CDR3 sequence is 15 residues long.

This clonotype came up many times. The V and J genes are TRBV11-2 and TRBJ2-3; 10 bases fit TRBD1. J gave up 1 base and V 3 bases, and 7 bases lay outside the gene matches. The germline V gene has CDR1 SGHAT and CDR2 FQNNGV. This CDR3 is built from 17 residues. As DNA, the CDR3 is TGTGCCAGCAGCTTTTTCAGGGGGACAGGGGGCACAGATACGCAGTATTTT. This gives the protein CASSFFRGTGGTDTQYF.

This clonotype appeared a few times. The V and J genes are TRBV5-1 and TRBJ2-1; the match to TRBD2 covers 16 bases. J lost 7 bases, V lost 4 bases, and 8 bases had no gene match. The CDR3 contains 17 residues. The germline CDR1 and CDR2 sequences are SGHRS and YFSETQ. CDR3 region: CASSMGLAGGPRNEQFF. The CDR3 DNA sequence: TGCGCCAGCAGCATGGGACTAGCGGGAGGGCCAAGAAATGAGCAGTTCTTC.

This clonotype was recorded a few times. This chain links TRBV5-1 with TRBJ2-7; 12 bases line up with TRBD2. The V gene end was trimmed by 4 bases and the J gene end by 0 bases; junction bases not matched to a gene: 8. CDR3 size: 17 residues. The germline V gene encodes CDR1 SGHRS and CDR2 YFSETQ. The CDR3 sequence is CASSPRTSGTSSYEQYF. The CDR3 DNA sequence: TGCGCCAGCAGCCCGAGGACTAGCGGGACGAGCTCCTACGAGCAGTACTTC. Using reference TRBV5-1 and TRBJ2-7 for the parts outside the CDR3, the full variable domain is KAGVTQTPRYLIKTRGQQVTLSCSPISGHRSVSWYQQTPGQGLQFLFEYFSETQRNKGNFPGRFSGRQFSNSRSEMNVSTLELGDSALYLCASSPRTSGTSSYEQYFGPGTRLTVT.

This clonotype was found a few times. The genes are TRBV7-2 and TRBJ2-1; the D is unclear. CDR3 length equals 13 residues. Germline loops: CDR1 SGHTA, CDR2 FQGNSA. V lost 1 base and J 9 bases, leaving 10 bases between the germline ends. The CDR3 sequence: CASSLVQAFEQFF. The CDR3 DNA follows: TGTGCCAGCAGCTTAGTTCAGGCCTTTGAGCAGTTCTTC.

This clonotype came up a few times. V gene TRBV5-1 combines with J gene TRBJ2-1; 7 nucleotides agree with TRBD1. CDR3 length equals 17 residues. The trim removed 0 bases at V and 0 bases at J, leaving 6 bases unmatched. Germline values: CDR1 SGHRS, CDR2 YFSETQ. The DNA for the CDR3 is TGCGCCAGCAGCTTGGAACAGGGGAAAACCTCCTACAATGAGCAGTTCTTC. Residues: CASSLEQGKTSYNEQFF.

The chain uses TRBV4-3 and TRBJ1-2, with D maybe TRBD1 (6 bases). CDR3 size: 15 residues. The germline V and J ends were trimmed by 1 base and 6 bases, with 15 bases remaining between them. Looked up from germline, CDR1 is LGHNA and CDR2 is YSLEER. The CDR3 sequence is CASSQVRGGADGYTF. The CDR3, as DNA: TGCGCCAGCAGCCAAGTTCGGGGGGGGGCGGATGGCTACACCTTC.

This clonotype was seen only a few times. The CDR3 DNA sequence: TGTGCCAGCAGCTCCCCTACGATCGGACCGCCCTCGGTCACCTTC. Its translation: CASSSPTIGPPSVTF. The chain carries TRBV7-9 and TRBJ1-2; D unresolved. The CDR3 runs to 15 residues. From germline, CDR1 is SEHNR and CDR2 FQNEAQ (reference sequence). V lost 4 bases to trimming and J lost 13 bases, with 25 bases between them.

This clonotype was seen more than once but under ten times. This chain joins TRBV7-6 and TRBJ2-4; 7 bases fit TRBD2. The germline V gene has CDR1 SGHVS and CDR2 FNYEAQ. With 5 bases clipped from V and 1 base from J, the junction kept 8 bases outside the gene matches. The CDR3 contains 16 residues. The CDR3 sequence: CASSPGSSGAKNIQYF. The CDR3 DNA is TGTGCCAGCAGCCCCGGGAGTAGCGGGGCCAAAAACATTCAGTACTTC.

The rearrangement uses TRBV12-3 or TRBV12-4 and TRBJ1-5, with 12 bases matching TRBD1. Unmatched junction bases numbered 5, after V lost 5 bases and J lost 6 bases. This CDR3 contains 15 residues. CDR3 protein: CASSMGQGAGQPQHF. In DNA, the CDR3 is TGTGCCAGCAGTATGGGACAGGGGGCAGGTCAGCCCCAGCATTTT.

A few counts support this clonotype. V gene TRBV21-1 combines with J gene TRBJ2-5; the D call in the table, TRBD1, was not verified against the DNA. TRBV21-1 counts as a pseudogene. This CDR3 is built from 17 residues. Here the CDR3 DNA reads TGTGCCAGCAGCCCGCCCCGGCCGGGACAGAGACAAGAGACCCAGTACTTC. Amino acids: CASSPPRPGQRQETQYF.

The V call is TRBV6-5, the J call TRBJ2-2; 13 bases are shared with TRBD2. Trimming cost V 6 bases and J 2 bases; bases outside gene matches: 12. This CDR3 contains 19 residues. The germline gives CDR1 MNHEY, CDR2 SVGAGI. CDR3 bases: TGTGCCAGCAGCCCACCCCCCGGGACTAGCGGGGTCAACACCGGGGAGCTGTTTTTT. Translation gives CASSPPPGTSGVNTGELFF.

V usage is TRBV4-1 and J usage is TRBJ2-7, with D perhaps TRBD1 or TRBD2 (5 bases each). From germline, CDR1 is MGHRA and CDR2 YSYEKL. This CDR3 is built from 13 residues. V was shortened by 0 bases and J by 5 bases, with 8 bases between the two germline ends. CDR3 bases: TGCGCCAGCAGCCAAGATGAGGGGAACGAGCAGTACTTC. Its protein is CASSQDEGNEQYF.

This clonotype was detected only a few times. V is TRBV3-1 and J is TRBJ1-3, with 9 positions matching TRBD1. The CDR3 is 13 residues long. V was clipped by 8 bases and J by 2 bases; unmatched bases: 1. The V gene's germline CDR1 is LGHDT and CDR2 YNNKEL (reference sequence). In DNA, the CDR3 is TGTGCCAGCCGGGACAGGGCTGGAAACACCATATATTTT. As protein: CASRDRAGNTIYF.